The next 31 T cell receptor beta chains were all read from a single sample in a study of T cell responses to AZD1222 COVID-19 vaccine. The protocol was immunoSEQ multiplex PCR, while the TCRdb copy is restricted to in-frame clones and leaves out a portion. Among about 160,000 clones, 80% to 90% were seen once, and the ten largest hold 6.9%. The source material was peripheral blood, sampled on day 0 of AZD1222 vaccination. Receptors originate from an adult in good health.

The chain joins TRBV7-3 to TRBJ1-1; a possible D gene is TRBD1 (5 bases). The ends were cut back, 4 bases at V and 4 bases at J, with 16 bases in the middle. There are 15 residues in the CDR3. The germline V gene has CDR1 SGHTA and CDR2 FQGTGA. CDR3 bases: TGTGCCAGCAGCTGGGACGGCAGTAGCGGCACTGAAGCTTTCTTT. Translated, it gives CASSWDGSSGTEAFF.

This clone appeared once. This sequence joins TRBV5-1 and TRBJ2-5; 11 bases align to TRBD2. The CDR3 is 17 amino acids. V was pared by 2 bases and J by 3 bases, with 9 bases of the junction left unmatched. Germline V lookup: CDR1 SGHRS, CDR2 YFSETQ. This CDR3 reads CASSFNPTSGDKETQYF. CDR3 coding DNA: TGCGCCAGCAGCTTCAATCCGACTAGCGGGGATAAAGAGACCCAGTACTTC.

J is TRBJ2-3 and V is TRBV7-3; no definite D call. The germline V gene encodes CDR1 SGHTA and CDR2 FQGTGA. V was clipped by 2 bases and J by 0 bases, with 9 bases between them. CDR3 length: 15 residues. The CDR3 coding sequence is TGTGCCAGCAGCTTATCGTCTGGGAGCACAGATACGCAGTATTTT. This encodes CASSLSSGSTDTQYF.

V and J are TRBV7-8 and TRBJ2-5; 8 bases align to TRBD1. V shed 3 bases and J 3 bases; nucleotides not matched to a gene: 3. CDR3 size: 14 residues. Germline-derived CDR1 and CDR2 are SGHVS and FQNEAQ. In nucleotides, the CDR3 is TGTGCCAGCAGCTTCGACAGGGGTGAAGAGACCCAGTACTTC. Translating it yields CASSFDRGEETQYF.

The rearrangement joins TRBV5-1 to TRBJ2-1; D ambiguous. The germline V and J ends were trimmed by 1 base and 4 bases, with 6 bases remaining between them. The CDR3 loop spans 13 amino acids. The germline V gene has CDR1 SGHRS and CDR2 YFSETQ. CDR3 in amino acids: CASSLNGYNEQFF. The CDR3 DNA follows: TGCGCCAGCAGCTTGAACGGTTACAATGAGCAGTTCTTC.

The J gene is TRBJ2-7, the V gene TRBV12-3 or TRBV12-4; no definite D call. V was clipped by 5 bases and J by 6 bases, with 11 bases between them. The CDR3 runs to 12 residues. The CDR3 here is CASSLGLSEQYF. CDR3 sequence (DNA): TGTGCCAGCAGTCTAGGGCTCTCCGAGCAGTACTTC.

The V gene is TRBV7-2, the J gene TRBJ2-3, with 7 bases that match TRBD2. Trimming took 5 bases from V and 6 from J; bases not matched to a gene: 8. Germline V gene data show CDR1 as SGHTA and CDR2 as FQGNSA. The CDR3 loop spans 14 amino acids. Written as DNA, the CDR3 is TGTGCCAGCAGCGAAGGACTAGGTCCGGATACGCAGTATTTT. Its protein is CASSEGLGPDTQYF.

This sequence joins TRBV5-6 and TRBJ1-2; D is unresolved. The germline V gene encodes CDR1 SGHDT and CDR2 YYEEEE. Trimming took off 5 bases at V and 2 bases at J, with 13 bases between the two ends. The CDR3 spans 14 residues. The CDR3 region is CASRYRPGNYGYTF. The CDR3 coding sequence is TGTGCCAGCAGATATCGCCCGGGGAACTATGGCTACACCTTC.

This chain joins TRBV6-5 and TRBJ2-7; 8 bases are shared with TRBD1. The CDR3 has 15 amino acids. V dropped 0 bases and J dropped 6; count of bases not matched to a gene: 7. Per germline, CDR1 MNHEY and CDR2 SVGAGI. The CDR3, as DNA: TGTGCCAGCAGTTACTCTCGGACAGGGTGGGGCGAGCAGTACTTC. Amino acids: CASSYSRTGWGEQYF.

J is TRBJ2-5 and V is TRBV6-1; 8 nucleotides line up with TRBD2. The germline CDR1 and CDR2 sequences are MNHNS and SASEGT. The CDR3 length is 16 residues. V lost 0 bases and J lost 4; bases outside the gene matches: 7. CDR3 sequence reads: CASSEAGGAVGETQYF. The CDR3 DNA reads TGTGCCAGCAGTGAAGCCGGGGGGGCCGTCGGAGAGACCCAGTACTTC.

V is TRBV27 and J is TRBJ2-7, with D possibly matching TRBD2 (6 bases). V was trimmed by 7 bases and J by 0 bases, leaving 13 bases between them. The CDR3 totals 14 residues. Germline CDR1 and CDR2: MNHEY and SMNVEV (reference sequence). CDR3 in amino acids: CASKEGRSSYEQYF. The CDR3 bases are TGTGCCAGCAAGGAGGGAAGGAGCTCCTACGAGCAGTACTTC.

This clone was detected a few times. V usage is TRBV2 and J usage is TRBJ1-5; D is undetermined. CDR3 length equals 15 residues. Germline V gives CDR1 SNHLY, CDR2 FYNNEI. The V end lost 5 bases, the J end lost 4 bases, and 15 bases lay between the germline ends. CDR3 in amino acids: CASSRTADSNQPQHF. The DNA for the CDR3 is TGTGCCAGCAGTAGAACAGCGGATTCGAATCAGCCCCAGCATTTT.

This clone was observed a single time. The rearrangement uses TRBV9 and TRBJ2-1, with TRBD2 identical over 12 bases. The V gene's germline CDR1 is SGDLS and CDR2 YYNGEE. The CDR3 sequence is 16 residues long. Germline trimming cut 0 bases from V and 8 bases from J; bases unmatched to any gene: 6. CDR3 region: CASSVALAGGWHEQFF. The DNA for the CDR3 is TGTGCCAGCAGCGTAGCACTAGCGGGGGGATGGCATGAGCAGTTCTTC.

CDR3 in DNA: TGTGCCAGTAGCGAAGGGGATTCTGGAAACACCATATATTTT. It encodes CASSEGDSGNTIYF. The J gene is TRBJ1-3, the V gene TRBV19; D is perhaps TRBD1 (5 bases). This CDR3 is built from 14 residues. Germline CDR1 LNHDA, CDR2 SQIVND (reference sequence). V gave up 6 bases and J gave up 1 base, with 10 bases separating them.

V is TRBV28 and J is TRBJ1-6; 9 nucleotides align to TRBD1. The V gene end was trimmed by 4 bases and the J gene end by 11 bases; junction bases not matched to a gene: 21. The CDR3 extends over 19 amino acids. CDR1 is MDHEN, CDR2 SYDVKM, per germline. CDR3 DNA sequence: TGTGCCAGCAGTTCACGCATCGACAGGGGGAAGGCCTGGAAAACACCCCTCCACTTT. This encodes CASSSRIDRGKAWKTPLHF.

The CDR3 nucleotides read TGTGCCATCAGCCCTTTAGGCTCCAAAGAGACCCAGTACTTC. Encoded protein: CAISPLGSKETQYF. V and J are TRBV10-3 and TRBJ2-5; D gene unclear. This CDR3 is 14 amino acids long. Per the germline V gene, CDR1 is ENHRY and CDR2 is SYGVKD. The germline V and J ends were trimmed by 6 bases and 3 bases, with 14 bases remaining between them.

Here the CDR3 reads CASSIAPPDAEGNQPQHF. CDR3 coding DNA: TGTGCCAGTAGTATAGCCCCCCCCGACGCGGAGGGCAATCAGCCCCAGCATTTT. The J gene is TRBJ1-5, the V gene TRBV19; D gene ambiguous. The germline gives CDR1 LNHDA, CDR2 SQIVND (reference sequence). This CDR3 region has 18 residues. Trimming took off 1 base at V and 2 bases at J, with 18 bases between the two ends.

This CDR3 reads CASSSQGRWYEQYF. The DNA of the CDR3 is TGTGCCAGCAGCTCACAGGGAAGATGGTACGAGCAGTACTTC. V is TRBV5-6 and J is TRBJ2-7; D may be TRBD1 (6 bases). CDR1 SGHDT and CDR2 YYEEEE come from the germline V gene. The CDR3 is 14 amino acids. V was shortened by 3 bases and J by 4 bases, with 14 bases between the two germline ends.

The chain carries TRBV27 and TRBJ2-7; no firm D call. Germline V lookup: CDR1 MNHEY, CDR2 SMNVEV (reference sequence). With 7 bases removed from V and 0 bases from J, the gap between germline ends came to 10 bases. The CDR3 has 13 amino acids. CDR3 coding DNA: TGTGCCAGCAAGCACACCAGCTCCTACGAGCAGTACTTC. It yields the protein CASKHTSSYEQYF.

This chain connects TRBV6-1 to TRBJ1-2; D is perhaps TRBD1 (5 bases). The CDR3 length is 12 residues. Per germline, CDR1 MNHNS and CDR2 SASEGT. Trimming took off 1 base at V and 9 bases at J, with 9 bases between the two ends. The CDR3 sequence: CASSEGGSRYTF. For the CDR3, the DNA is TGTGCCAGCAGTGAAGGGGGGAGTCGCTACACCTTC.

The J gene is TRBJ2-4, the V gene TRBV9; 9 bases line up with TRBD1. The ends lost 4 bases at V and 7 bases at J; junction bases unmatched: 12. This CDR3 has 16 amino acids. Germline assignment: CDR1 SGDLS and CDR2 YYNGEE. The CDR3 sequence: CASSPSAGQGGNIQYF. Written as DNA, the CDR3 is TGTGCCAGCAGCCCCTCCGCGGGACAGGGCGGGAACATTCAGTACTTC. Full variable domain (remainder filled in from reference TRBV9 and TRBJ2-4): DSGVTQTPKHLITATGQRVTLRCSPRSGDLSVYWYQQSLDQGLQFLIQYYNGEERAKGNILERFSAQQFPDLHSELNLSSLELGDSALYFCASSPSAGQGGNIQYFGAGTRLSVL.

This clone was seen more than once but under ten times. V usage is TRBV7-2 and J usage is TRBJ2-5; 9 bases line up with TRBD2. V gave up 1 base and J gave up 1 base; unmatched junction bases: 1. The V gene's germline CDR1 is SGHTA and CDR2 FQGNSA. The CDR3 is 15 amino acids. CDR3 DNA: TGTGCCAGCAGCTTAGGGCGGGGGGGCCAAGAGACCCAGTACTTC. Amino acid sequence: CASSLGRGGQETQYF.

V gene TRBV6-5 combines with J gene TRBJ2-1; D is perhaps TRBD2 (5 bases). V gave up 5 bases and J gave up 10 bases, with 9 bases separating them. The CDR3 has 11 residues. Germline V CDR1 and CDR2: MNHEY, SVGAGI. The CDR3 nucleotides are TGTGCCAGCAGTCGGGGTGGGGAGCAGTTCTTC. It encodes CASSRGGEQFF.

The CDR3 spells CASSLGRGTGDQPQHF. The CDR3, as DNA: TGTGCCAGCAGCTTGGGCCGGGGGACAGGGGATCAGCCCCAGCATTTT. The chain employs TRBV5-6 and TRBJ1-5; the match to TRBD1 covers 10 bases. J was trimmed by 5 bases and V by 0 bases; bases with no gene match: 5. The CDR3 consists of 16 residues. Germline CDR1 is SGHDT and CDR2 is YYEEEE.

This clone was detected a few times. The chain carries TRBV7-2 and TRBJ1-1; a weak D match, TRBD1 (6 bases). V dropped 3 bases and J dropped 1 base, with 15 bases sitting between them. The CDR3 runs to 16 residues. CDR1 and CDR2 from the germline V gene are SGHTA and FQGNSA. DNA for the CDR3: TGTGCCAGCAGCTTGGACCCGGGACACTGGAACACTGAAGCTTTCTTT. This encodes CASSLDPGHWNTEAFF. The variable domain in full, completed from reference TRBV7-2 and TRBJ1-1, reads GAGVSQSPSNKVTEKGKDVELRCDPISGHTALYWYRQSLGQGLEFLIYFQGNSAPDKSGLPSDRFSAERTGGSVSTLTIQRTQQEDSAVYLCASSLDPGHWNTEAFFGQGTRLTVV.

The chain joins TRBV9 to TRBJ2-3, with D perhaps matching TRBD1 or TRBD2 (5 bases each). Between the trimmed V and J ends, which lost 3 bases and 6 bases, there was a span of 17 bases. The CDR3 length is 15 residues. Germline-derived CDR1 and CDR2 are SGDLS and YYNGEE. The CDR3 sequence: CASSEGPTSTDTQYF. The DNA of the CDR3 is TGTGCCAGCAGCGAGGGACCGACCTCAACGGATACGCAGTATTTT.

This chain joins TRBV7-9 and TRBJ1-2; D is uncertain. CDR3 length: 13 residues. The germline gives CDR1 SEHNR, CDR2 FQNEAQ (reference sequence). The V gene lost 4 bases and the J gene lost 0 bases, with 6 bases spanning the gap. CDR3 nucleotides: TGTGCCAGCAGCTCCTTTTCTAACTATGGCTACACCTTC. This sequence encodes CASSSFSNYGYTF.

The CDR3 spells CASSIFKGTGELFF. The CDR3 nucleotides read TGTGCCAGTAGTATTTTTAAGGGCACCGGGGAGCTGTTTTTT. The chain joins TRBV19 to TRBJ2-2, with unresolved D. CDR3 size: 14 residues. V lost 3 bases and J lost 4, with 9 bases in between. CDR1 and CDR2 (germline): LNHDA, SQIVND (reference sequence).

The chain uses TRBV18 and TRBJ2-7, with D perhaps matching TRBD1 or TRBD2 (5 bases each). The ends were cut back, 4 bases at V and 1 base at J, with 20 bases in the middle. From germline, CDR1 is KGHSH and CDR2 LQKENI. The CDR3 sequence is 17 residues long. The CDR3 DNA sequence: TGTGCCAGCTCACACTTTCGGGACCACATTTTTTCCTACGAGCAGTACTTC. This gives the protein CASSHFRDHIFSYEQYF.

This chain connects TRBV6-5 to TRBJ1-1; the D is unclear. The CDR3 covers 12 residues. The germline gives CDR1 MNHEY, CDR2 SVGAGI. Trimming left V 6 bases short and J 0 bases short, with 5 bases between. The CDR3 sequence: CASRSVNTEAFF. The DNA for the CDR3 is TGTGCCAGCAGGTCGGTGAACACTGAAGCTTTCTTT.

The CDR3, as DNA: TGTGCCAGCAGCTTAGTAGGACTAGCGGGGGCACTGTACCAAGAGACCCAGTACTTC. Protein product: CASSLVGLAGALYQETQYF. The V and J genes are TRBV11-2 and TRBJ2-5, with 13 bases lining up with TRBD2. Germline CDR1 reads SGHAT; CDR2 reads FQNNGV. This CDR3 contains 19 residues. With V trimmed by 1 base and J by 0 bases, 8 bases remained unmatched. Drawing the rest from reference TRBV11-2 and TRBJ2-5, the complete variable domain is EAGVAQSPRYKIIEKRQSVAFWCNPISGHATLYWYQQILGQGPKLLIQFQNNGVVDDSQLPKDRFSAERLKGVDSTLKIQPAKLEDSAVYLCASSLVGLAGALYQETQYFGPGTRLLVL.